One sample yielded the 28 T cell receptor beta chains listed below, sequenced in a study of Ad26.COV2.S vaccination and SARS-CoV-2 variants. The treatment was: some 20 received Ad26.COV2.S at low or high dose, single or two shots; about 5 received placebo; per-sample allocation not given. Sampling occurred on day 63 after the first vaccine or placebo injection. Libraries were prepared by immunoSEQ multiplex PCR; TCRdb keeps only in-frame clonotypes and omits some of them. The sample shows about 350,000 clones, around 88% of them seen only once. The sample was peripheral blood, taken in a trial of Ad26.COV2.S vaccine versus placebo. These receptor sequences come from a person between 18 and 60 years old who received the Ad26.COV2.S COVID-19 vaccine or a placebo.

CDR3 residues: CASGRAYEQYF. In DNA form, the CDR3 reads TGTGCCAGCGGGAGGGCCTACGAGCAGTACTTC. The chain joins TRBV12-3 or TRBV12-4 to TRBJ2-7, with 7 bases matching TRBD2. CDR3 size: 11 residues. After removal of 8 bases from V and 2 bases from J, the junction contained 0 bases not matched to a gene.

The V call is TRBV7-9, the J call TRBJ2-7; TRBD2 aligns across 10 bases. Trimming removed 9 bases from V and 1 base from J; junction bases left unmatched: 6. The CDR3 contains 14 residues. The germline V gene has CDR1 SEHNR and CDR2 FQNEAQ (reference sequence). The CDR3 region is CASRASGSSYEQYF. The CDR3 DNA follows: TGTGCCAGTAGGGCTAGCGGGAGTTCCTACGAGCAGTACTTC.

A word on this clone: The same CDR3 is also encoded by other DNA sequences in this sample. This chain joins TRBV9 and TRBJ1-2, with a possible D match to TRBD1 (6 bases). The V gene's germline CDR1 is SGDLS and CDR2 YYNGEE. The CDR3 spans 15 residues. Trimming removed 0 bases at V and 2 bases at J, with 11 bases between. The CDR3 nucleotides are TGTGCCAGCAGCGTAGAATCGGGGGGCAACTATGGCTACACCTTC. This codes for CASSVESGGNYGYTF.

V and J are TRBV7-6 and TRBJ2-1; D could derive from TRBD1 or TRBD2 (5 bases each). Trimming stripped 1 base from V and 10 bases from J, with 17 bases between. Looked up from germline, CDR1 is SGHVS and CDR2 is FNYEAQ. There are 15 residues in the CDR3. The CDR3 DNA is TGTGCCAGCAGCTTAGTTGGGGACGGGCCAGGCGAGCAGTTCTTC. This encodes CASSLVGDGPGEQFF.

The rearrangement links TRBV5-4 to TRBJ2-5, with D unclear. Trimming shortened V by 0 bases and J by 1 base, and 10 bases separated the two germline ends. The CDR3 spans 15 residues. Germline CDR1 SGHNT, CDR2 YYREEE (reference sequence). The CDR3 sequence is CASSLAGSFQETQYF. For the CDR3, the DNA is TGTGCCAGCAGCTTGGCGGGCAGCTTCCAAGAGACCCAGTACTTC.

The J gene is TRBJ1-2, the V gene TRBV19; D gene uncertain. The V and J ends lost 7 bases and 3 bases respectively, with 18 bases between them. CDR1 and CDR2 from the germline V gene are LNHDA and SQIVND (reference sequence). The CDR3 loop spans 15 amino acids. The CDR3 protein is CASTIGLREDYGYTF. In nucleotides, the CDR3 is TGTGCCAGTACCATAGGACTCCGGGAGGACTATGGCTACACCTTC.

This clone turned up a few times. This chain joins TRBV5-6 and TRBJ2-1; 12 bases fit TRBD1. The CDR3 has 18 residues. J gave up 2 bases and V 4 bases, and 10 bases lay outside the gene matches. The germline CDR1 and CDR2 sequences are SGHDT and YYEEEE. DNA for the CDR3: TGTGCCAGCAGCACCCCAGGTGGGACAGGGGGCGCCTACAATGAGCAGTTCTTC. It encodes CASSTPGGTGGAYNEQFF.

This chain joins TRBV6-5 and TRBJ2-5; 10 positions agree with TRBD1. The V segment lost 6 bases and the J segment 5 bases; nucleotides outside the gene matches: 9. The CDR3 is made up of 15 amino acids. The germline gives CDR1 MNHEY, CDR2 SVGAGI. CDR3: CASSPDRGRVETQYF. CDR3 bases: TGTGCCAGCAGCCCCGACAGGGGGCGGGTGGAGACCCAGTACTTC.

The chain couples TRBV5-1 to TRBJ2-1, with TRBD1 matching 8 bases. V was pared by 3 bases and J by 8 bases, with 7 bases of the junction left unmatched. This CDR3 has 14 amino acids. Germline lookup yields CDR1 SGHRS and CDR2 YFSETQ. The CDR3 sequence: CASSYPDRGDEQFF. In DNA, the CDR3 is TGCGCCAGCAGCTACCCAGACAGGGGCGATGAGCAGTTCTTC.

Only one count was recorded for this clone. The rearrangement joins TRBV5-5 to TRBJ2-3; 10 bases map to TRBD2. Germline V gives CDR1 SGHKS, CDR2 YYEKEE (reference sequence). CDR3 length: 15 amino acids. Trimming removed 0 bases from V and 8 bases from J; junction bases left unmatched: 6. The CDR3 coding sequence is TGTGCCAGCAGCTTGGTGGCTAGCGGGGGAGGTACGCAGTATTTT. Translation gives CASSLVASGGGTQYF.

The gene calls are TRBV5-1 and TRBJ1-2, with 10 positions matching TRBD1. V gave up 2 bases and J gave up 4 bases; unmatched junction bases: 5. The CDR3 loop spans 15 amino acids. Per the germline V gene, CDR1 is SGHRS and CDR2 is YFSETQ. CDR3 sequence reads: CASSFGTGVIYGYTF. CDR3 coding DNA: TGCGCCAGCAGCTTCGGGACAGGGGTTATCTATGGCTACACCTTC.

V usage is TRBV9 and J usage is TRBJ2-2; 9 bases fit TRBD1. Germline loops: CDR1 SGDLS, CDR2 YYNGEE. This CDR3 comprises 15 residues. Germline trimming cut 2 bases from V and 5 bases from J; bases unmatched to any gene: 4. The CDR3 spells CASSVAQGATGELFF. The CDR3 DNA reads as TGTGCCAGCAGCGTTGCACAGGGGGCGACCGGGGAGCTGTTTTTT.

The V and J genes are TRBV28 and TRBJ1-2; D remains ambiguous. The CDR3 runs 11 residues. CDR1 MDHEN and CDR2 SYDVKM come from the germline V gene. Written as DNA, the CDR3 is TGTGTAATCTCGCGGGGTGAGGGCTACACCTTC. Protein sequence: CVISRGEGYTF.

Here the CDR3 reads CASSYRQGRETQYF. CDR3 coding DNA: TGTGCCAGCAGTTACCGACAGGGGCGAGAGACCCAGTACTTC. The chain links TRBV6-2 or TRBV6-3 to TRBJ2-5, with 8 bases matching TRBD1. This CDR3 has 14 amino acids. Germline V lookup: CDR1 MNHEY, CDR2 SVGEGT. The V segment lost 2 bases and the J segment 4 bases; nucleotides outside the gene matches: 3.

The V gene is TRBV2, the J gene TRBJ1-4; TRBD1 is a possible D gene (5 bases). This CDR3 is built from 15 residues. Germline V gene sequence: CDR1 SNHLY, CDR2 FYNNEI. Deletions cut 2 bases from V and 6 bases from J, with 13 bases between. CDR3: CASSESRGYDEKLFF. The DNA for the CDR3 is TGTGCCAGCAGTGAATCACGGGGGTATGATGAAAAACTGTTTTTT.

The chain carries TRBV24-1 and TRBJ1-1, with D uncertain. Trimming left V 1 base short and J 6 bases short, with 2 bases between. CDR1 and CDR2 from the germline V gene are KGHDR and SFDVKD. The CDR3 is 11 residues long. The CDR3 DNA follows: TGTGCCACCAGTGATTTTTCTGAAGCTTTCTTT. Translated, it gives CATSDFSEAFF.

The rearrangement links TRBV7-8 to TRBJ2-3; weak D call: TRBD2 (6 bases). The V gene lost 5 bases and the J gene lost 0 bases, with 15 bases spanning the gap. This CDR3 is built from 16 residues. Germline loops: CDR1 SGHVS, CDR2 FQNEAQ. This CDR3 is CASSPFRGKSTDTQYF. CDR3 DNA sequence: TGTGCCAGCAGCCCGTTCCGGGGGAAAAGCACAGATACGCAGTATTTT.

This chain connects TRBV9 to TRBJ2-3, with 12 bases fitting TRBD2. CDR3 length: 15 residues. The J segment lost 6 bases and the V segment lost 4 bases, leaving 6 bases of the junction unmatched. The germline CDR1 and CDR2 sequences are SGDLS and YYNGEE. As DNA, the CDR3 is TGTGCCAGCAGCCCTCGGACTAGCGGGGCGGATACGCAGTATTTT. It translates to CASSPRTSGADTQYF. The full variable domain, rest sourced from reference TRBV9 and TRBJ2-3, is DSGVTQTPKHLITATGQRVTLRCSPRSGDLSVYWYQQSLDQGLQFLIQYYNGEERAKGNILERFSAQQFPDLHSELNLSSLELGDSALYFCASSPRTSGADTQYFGPGTRLTVL.

CDR3 bases: TGTGCAGCAACCGGGACAGGGGCTTTGGGGGCCAACGTCCTGACTTTC. Residues: CAATGTGALGANVLTF. This chain uses TRBV19 with TRBJ2-6, with 10 nucleotides matching TRBD1. From germline, CDR1 is LNHDA and CDR2 SQIVND (reference sequence). This CDR3 has 16 residues.

This clone was detected only once. The chain's CDR3 is CASSQDSSGYNEQFF. As DNA, the CDR3 is TGTGCCAGCAGCCAGGATTCTAGCGGCTACAATGAGCAGTTCTTC. The chain joins TRBV7-7 to TRBJ2-1, with 7 bases fitting TRBD2. V gave up 5 bases and J gave up 3 bases; unmatched junction bases: 7. Germline-derived CDR1 and CDR2 are SSHAT and FNYEAQ (reference sequence). The CDR3 runs 15 residues.

The rearrangement joins TRBV28 to TRBJ2-4, with 12 bases aligning to TRBD2. The CDR3 consists of 18 residues. Germline CDR1 and CDR2: MDHEN and SYDVKM. V lost 2 bases and J lost 2; bases outside the gene matches: 7. This CDR3 is CASSLVLAGGKSKNIQYF. CDR3 DNA: TGTGCCAGCAGTTTAGTACTAGCGGGAGGTAAATCCAAAAACATTCAGTACTTC.

The chain has TRBV19 and TRBJ2-7; 7 nucleotides line up with TRBD1. From germline, CDR1 is LNHDA and CDR2 SQIVND (reference sequence). V lost 5 bases and J lost 2; bases outside the gene matches: 9. CDR3 length: 15 residues. CDR3 residues: CASSSPTGQAYEQYF. The CDR3 coding sequence is TGTGCCAGTAGTTCCCCGACAGGGCAAGCCTACGAGCAGTACTTC.

This rearrangement joins TRBV9 to TRBJ2-7; no firm D call. Germline V gene data show CDR1 as SGDLS and CDR2 as YYNGEE. V shed 0 bases and J shed 5 bases, with 9 bases lying between them. This CDR3 has 13 residues. DNA of the CDR3: TGTGCCAGCAGCGTAGACCACGAGGACGAGCAGTACTTC. Translation gives CASSVDHEDEQYF.

The chain has TRBV10-3 and TRBJ1-3; 10 bases map to TRBD1. V lost 7 bases to trimming and J lost 2 bases; unmatched junction nucleotides: 5. Germline V CDR1 and CDR2: ENHRY, SYGVKD. The CDR3 is 15 residues long. CDR3 residues: CAINDRGLAGNTIYF. DNA for the CDR3: TGTGCCATCAATGACAGGGGGCTTGCTGGAAACACCATATATTTT.

The rearrangement joins TRBV4-3 to TRBJ2-2; D possibly corresponds to TRBD2 (6 bases). Germline V gene data show CDR1 as LGHNA and CDR2 as YSLEER. CDR3 length: 15 residues. The V end lost 4 bases, the J end lost 4 bases, and 13 bases lay between the germline ends. The CDR3 nucleotides are TGCGCCAGCAGCCCCGGCGGGATTTCCACCGGGGAGCTGTTTTTT. Its translation is CASSPGGISTGELFF.

This rearrangement joins TRBV25-1 to TRBJ2-5; TRBD2 is a possible D gene (8 bases). Looked up from germline, CDR1 is MGHDK and CDR2 is SYGVNS. The CDR3 contains 16 residues. V lost 7 bases to trimming and J lost 7 bases, with 25 bases between them. CDR3: CASTKGAGGQGGTQYF. Written as DNA, the CDR3 is TGTGCCAGCACCAAAGGGGCGGGAGGCCAGGGGGGGACCCAGTACTTC.

The chain couples TRBV28 to TRBJ2-7; maybe TRBD1 (5 bases). CDR3 length: 16 residues. Germline CDR1 reads MDHEN; CDR2 reads SYDVKM. Trimming pared 5 bases from V and 6 bases from J, leaving 23 bases between. The CDR3 here is CASSPVGVFGKSEQYF. DNA for the CDR3: TGTGCCAGCAGTCCAGTAGGGGTGTTTGGAAAGTCCGAGCAGTACTTC. The full variable domain, with the rest looked up from reference TRBV28 and TRBJ2-7, is DVKVTQSSRYLVKRTGEKVFLECVQDMDHENMFWYRQDPGLGLRLIYFSYDVKMKEKGDIPEGYSVSREKKERFSLILESASTNQTSMYLCASSPVGVFGKSEQYFGPGTRLTVT.

The genes are TRBV6-5 and TRBJ2-5, with a possible D match to TRBD2 (5 bases). The CDR3 covers 14 residues. Trimming pared 7 bases from V and 3 bases from J, leaving 15 bases between. Per the germline V gene, CDR1 is MNHEY and CDR2 is SVGAGI. This CDR3 is CASTELGGKETQYF. For the CDR3, the DNA is TGTGCCAGCACAGAACTAGGCGGCAAAGAGACCCAGTACTTC.